The 9 T cell receptor beta chains below come from one sample, sequenced in a study of PD-1 blockade in classical Hodgkin lymphoma (TCRdb year 2020). The meaning of the sample's time point label: cycle 4 day 1 (C4D1), after five to seven weeks of nivolumab. Relapse after autologous stem cell transplantation had occurred in all trial patients, and cohorts A, B and C were distinguished by prior brentuximab vedotin exposure. The library was made by the immunoSEQ multiplex PCR assay. This immuneACCESS table, as held by TCRdb, lists in-frame sequences with V and J called but not all clones. Of the missing ones, under half trace to an unresolved V gene in checked studies; the others have no known cause. The sample has 50,000 to 65,000 clones on record, 87% of them singletons. Of the sample, about 8.1% falls within the top ten clones. Here the sequenced sample was peripheral blood mononuclear cells (PBMCs), taken before the fourth cycle of nivolumab. The receptors here all came from a human donor with classical Hodgkin lymphoma.

This chain connects TRBV6-1 to TRBJ1-4, with 9 bases matching TRBD1. From germline, CDR1 is MNHNS and CDR2 SASEGT. This CDR3 spans 16 amino acids. V lost 1 base to trimming and J lost 8 bases; unmatched junction nucleotides: 8. Written as DNA, the CDR3 is TGTGCCAGCAGTGAAGACTACAGGGGGCGGTGGGAAAAACTGTTTTTT. Its protein product is CASSEDYRGRWEKLFF.

The chain is built from TRBV5-6 and TRBJ2-3; perhaps TRBD1 as D (5 bases). V lost 3 bases and J 6 bases, leaving 11 bases between the germline ends. The CDR3 is made up of 13 amino acids. Germline V gene sequence: CDR1 SGHDT, CDR2 YYEEEE. DNA for the CDR3: TGTGCCAGCAGCTCCGGAAAGGGGGATACGCAGTATTTT. This codes for CASSSGKGDTQYF.

The CDR3, as DNA: TGTGCCAGCAGCCAAGAAGCGGACAGCAAAAACATTCAGTACTTC. Its protein is CASSQEADSKNIQYF. The genes are TRBV4-2 and TRBJ2-4; a weak D match, TRBD1 (6 bases). V was shortened by 0 bases and J by 3 bases, with 9 bases between the two germline ends. The CDR3 loop spans 15 amino acids. Germline CDR1 and CDR2: LGHNA and YNFKEQ.

The chain combines TRBV5-1 with TRBJ2-3; possible D gene TRBD1, 6 bases. With 2 bases removed from V and 5 bases from J, the gap between germline ends came to 12 bases. Germline CDR1 is SGHRS and CDR2 is YFSETQ. CDR3 length: 14 residues. DNA of the CDR3: TGCGCCAGCAGCTTTCAGGGGCAGATAGATACGCAGTATTTT. Its protein is CASSFQGQIDTQYF. The entire variable domain, with the rest obtained from reference TRBV5-1 and TRBJ2-3, is as follows: KAGVTQTPRYLIKTRGQQVTLSCSPISGHRSVSWYQQTPGQGLQFLFEYFSETQRNKGNFPGRFSGRQFSNSRSEMNVSTLELGDSALYLCASSFQGQIDTQYFGPGTRLTVL.

The V call is TRBV5-1, the J call TRBJ2-3; TRBD1 aligns across 10 bases. V was clipped by 4 bases and J by 7 bases; unmatched bases: 9. Germline CDR1 reads SGHRS; CDR2 reads YFSETQ. This CDR3 comprises 15 residues. The CDR3 loop is CASSPRDRGINTQYF. Here the CDR3 DNA reads TGCGCCAGCAGCCCCCGGGACAGGGGTATCAATACGCAGTATTTT.

V is TRBV19 and J is TRBJ2-7; tentatively, D is TRBD2 (7 bases). CDR3 size: 18 residues. Germline V gene lookup returns CDR1 LNHDA and CDR2 SQIVND (reference sequence). Trimming shortened V by 1 base and J by 2 bases, and 21 bases separated the two germline ends. Here the CDR3 DNA reads TGTGCCAGTAGTATAGCCCCCGCGTGGCGGGGGCCTACCTACGAGCAGTACTTC. Translated, it gives CASSIAPAWRGPTYEQYF.

This rearrangement joins TRBV2 to TRBJ1-6, with a possible D match to TRBD1 (6 bases). The V and J ends lost 6 bases and 7 bases respectively, with 16 bases between them. This CDR3 spans 15 amino acids. Germline CDR1 reads SNHLY; CDR2 reads FYNNEI. CDR3 in amino acids: CASSATGYGNSPLHF. For the CDR3, the DNA is TGTGCCAGCAGCGCAACAGGGTATGGGAATTCACCCCTCCACTTT.

J is TRBJ2-2 and V is TRBV5-1; D remains ambiguous. The CDR3 is 16 amino acids. Trimming took off 0 bases at V and 4 bases at J, with 13 bases between the two ends. Germline V gene sequence: CDR1 SGHRS, CDR2 YFSETQ. The CDR3 DNA reads as TGCGCCAGCAGCTTGGCGGAACGGCTTAGCACCGGGGAGCTGTTTTTT. Its protein is CASSLAERLSTGELFF.

This clone was detected only once. This chain links TRBV4-1 with TRBJ1-6, with D possibly matching TRBD1 (6 bases). Germline V gene data show CDR1 as MGHRA and CDR2 as YSYEKL. Trimming cost V 4 bases and J 10 bases, with 20 bases left between them. The CDR3 contains 16 residues. CDR3 sequence: CASSRDLQGRGSPLHF. In DNA form, the CDR3 reads TGCGCCAGCAGCCGAGATTTGCAGGGCAGGGGATCACCCCTCCACTTT.